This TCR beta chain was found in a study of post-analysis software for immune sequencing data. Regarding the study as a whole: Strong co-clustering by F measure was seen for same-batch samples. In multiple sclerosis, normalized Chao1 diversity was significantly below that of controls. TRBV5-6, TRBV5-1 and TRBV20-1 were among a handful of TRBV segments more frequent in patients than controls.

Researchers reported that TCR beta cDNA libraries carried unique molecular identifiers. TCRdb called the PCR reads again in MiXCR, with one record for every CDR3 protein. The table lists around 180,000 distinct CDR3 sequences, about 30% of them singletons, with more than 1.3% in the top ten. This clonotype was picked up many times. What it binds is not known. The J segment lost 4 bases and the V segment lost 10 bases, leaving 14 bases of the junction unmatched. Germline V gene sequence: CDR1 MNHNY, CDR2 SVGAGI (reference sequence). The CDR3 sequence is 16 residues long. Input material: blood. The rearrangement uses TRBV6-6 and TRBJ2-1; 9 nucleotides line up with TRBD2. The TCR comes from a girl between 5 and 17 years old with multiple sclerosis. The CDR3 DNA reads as TGTGCCACCTTCTACACCGGGACTAGCCGTTACAATGAGCAGTTCTTC. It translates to CATFYTGTSRYNEQFF.